Presented here are 32 T cell receptor beta chains from one specimen sequenced in a study of T cells expressing NK-cell markers (dated by TCRdb to the early 2020s). The protocol used for the library was 5' RACE. TCRdb records Illumina HiSeq 2000 as the sequencer. TCRdb reprocessed the reads; each CDR3 protein sequence makes one entry, and DNA is unavailable. This sample's listing comprises some 460,000 distinct CDR3 sequences. Clones ranked in the top ten supply almost 1.5% of the sample. The sequenced sample was blood T cells: a sorted CD56 or NKG2C T cell subset, CD4+ or CD8+ T cells, or bulk PBMC T cells (not recorded which). The receptors shown here come from a woman between 50 and 59 years old in good health. Donor details come from another sample of the same person, matched by shared clones.

This sequence joins TRBV24-1 and TRBJ2-7; TCRdb calls TRBD1, which cannot be checked without DNA. Per germline, CDR1 KGHDR and CDR2 SFDVKD. The CDR3 runs to 17 residues. The chain's CDR3 is CATSDSDTGQGYYEQYF.

V usage is TRBV7-8 and J usage is TRBJ2-3; TCRdb's assignment of TRBD2 cannot be checked, as there is no DNA. The CDR3 extends over 16 amino acids. From germline, CDR1 is SGHVS and CDR2 FQNEAQ. The chain's CDR3 is CASSLRRALPPDTQYF.

The chain links TRBV5-1 to TRBJ2-1; TCRdb calls TRBD1, which cannot be checked without DNA. Germline V lookup: CDR1 SGHRS, CDR2 YFSETQ. The CDR3 is 15 amino acids. CDR3 protein: CASSLAWGQGNEQFF.

V gene TRBV20-1 combines with J gene TRBJ2-1; the D gene TCRdb calls, TRBD1, cannot be checked with no DNA. The germline V gene has CDR1 DFQATT and CDR2 SNEGSKA (reference sequence). This CDR3 contains 15 residues. CDR3 loop: CSAPRRRGSYNEQFF.

The chain combines TRBV12-3 or TRBV12-4 with TRBJ2-1; TCRdb calls TRBD2, which cannot be checked without DNA. The CDR3 length is 16 residues. The CDR3 is CASSTRVSGRGNEQFF.

The chain uses TRBV6-5 and TRBJ2-7; TCRdb lists TRBD1, though no DNA is available to test this call. This CDR3 region has 13 residues. From germline, CDR1 is MNHEY and CDR2 SVGAGI. CDR3 sequence: CASRDDVGVGQYF.

This chain links TRBV7-9 with TRBJ2-3; TCRdb proposes TRBD2, but this gene call is untestable without DNA. From germline, CDR1 is SEHNR and CDR2 FQNEAQ (reference sequence). The CDR3 totals 16 residues. CDR3 in amino acids: CASSLRRVRNTDTQYF.

The chain recombines TRBV9 with TRBJ2-5; TCRdb's D gene call, TRBD2, goes unchecked for lack of DNA. Germline values: CDR1 SGDLS, CDR2 YYNGEE. This CDR3 comprises 16 residues. The CDR3 region is CASSPGTSGIRETQYF. The variable domain in full, completed from reference TRBV9 and TRBJ2-5, reads DSGVTQTPKHLITATGQRVTLRCSPRSGDLSVYWYQQSLDQGLQFLIQYYNGEERAKGNILERFSAQQFPDLHSELNLSSLELGDSALYFCASSPGTSGIRETQYFGPGTRLLVL.

The chain couples TRBV5-1 to TRBJ2-2; TCRdb's D gene call, TRBD2, goes unchecked for lack of DNA. The CDR3 extends over 15 amino acids. Germline CDR1 and CDR2: SGHRS and YFSETQ. The CDR3 loop reads CASRVASGISGELFF. The full variable domain, its missing parts supplied by reference TRBV5-1 and TRBJ2-2, is KAGVTQTPRYLIKTRGQQVTLSCSPISGHRSVSWYQQTPGQGLQFLFEYFSETQRNKGNFPGRFSGRQFSNSRSEMNVSTLELGDSALYLCASRVASGISGELFFGEGSRLTVL.

The gene calls are TRBV4-1 and TRBJ1-2. The V gene's germline CDR1 is MGHRA and CDR2 YSYEKL. The CDR3 length is 15 residues. CDR3 loop: CASSQGLRGNYGYTF.

The chain is built from TRBV2 and TRBJ2-1; TCRdb lists TRBD1, though no DNA is available to test this call. Germline assignment: CDR1 SNHLY and CDR2 FYNNEI. This CDR3 is built from 14 residues. This CDR3 is CASSGRPRHNEQFF. The whole variable domain, remainder taken from reference TRBV2 and TRBJ2-1, is EPEVTQTPSHQVTQMGQEVILRCVPISNHLYFYWYRQILGQKVEFLVSFYNNEISEKSEIFDDQFSVERPDGSNFTLKIRSTKLEDSAMYFCASSGRPRHNEQFFGPGTRLTVL.

The chain has TRBV5-1 and TRBJ2-3; TCRdb's D gene call, TRBD2, goes unchecked for lack of DNA. The CDR3 consists of 21 residues. Germline assignment: CDR1 SGHRS and CDR2 YFSETQ. The chain's CDR3 is CASSSTIWTSGWTPSTDTQYF. Full variable domain (outside the CDR3, taken from reference TRBV5-1 and TRBJ2-3): KAGVTQTPRYLIKTRGQQVTLSCSPISGHRSVSWYQQTPGQGLQFLFEYFSETQRNKGNFPGRFSGRQFSNSRSEMNVSTLELGDSALYLCASSSTIWTSGWTPSTDTQYFGPGTRLTVL.

The chain's CDR3 is CSAPRLESQETQYF. This rearrangement joins TRBV20-1 to TRBJ2-5; the TCRdb call, TRBD2, lacks DNA for checking. The CDR3 runs 14 residues. CDR1 DFQATT and CDR2 SNEGSKA come from the germline V gene (reference sequence).

Here the CDR3 reads CSGKIRSGSQETQYF. The J gene is TRBJ2-5, the V gene TRBV29-1; TCRdb proposes TRBD2, but this gene call is untestable without DNA. The CDR3 is made up of 15 amino acids. Per germline, CDR1 SQVTM and CDR2 ANQGSEA. Supplemented by reference TRBV29-1 and TRBJ2-5, the full variable domain reads SAVISQKPSRDICQRGTSLTIQCQVDSQVTMMFWYRQQPGQSLTLIATANQGSEATYESGFVIDKFPISRPNLTFSTLTVSNMSPEDSSIYLCSGKIRSGSQETQYFGPGTRLLVL.

This sequence joins TRBV5-5 and TRBJ2-1; TCRdb selects TRBD1, and the lack of DNA leaves this call unchecked. The CDR3 runs 14 residues. Per germline, CDR1 SGHKS and CDR2 YYEKEE (reference sequence). The CDR3 region is CASSLTPGTNEQFF.

This chain links TRBV27 with TRBJ1-1; TCRdb's D call of TRBD1 is untestable without DNA. The CDR3 extends over 16 amino acids. CDR1 is MNHEY and CDR2 is SMNVEV in the germline V gene (reference sequence). The CDR3: CASRTRTGVANTEAFF.

The rearrangement links TRBV7-2 to TRBJ1-2; as DNA is missing, the TRBD1 call by TCRdb cannot be tested. The germline V gene encodes CDR1 SGHTA and CDR2 FQGNSA. The CDR3 is 14 residues long. CDR3 loop: CASSPRAGVYGYTF.

This sequence joins TRBV2 and TRBJ2-1; as DNA is missing, the TRBD1 call by TCRdb cannot be tested. This CDR3 has 13 amino acids. Germline V gene lookup returns CDR1 SNHLY and CDR2 FYNNEI. Here the CDR3 reads CALNPAGSSEQFF.

V gene TRBV5-1 combines with J gene TRBJ2-2; the D call from TCRdb, TRBD2, cannot be confirmed without DNA. The CDR3 has 16 amino acids. Germline CDR1 SGHRS, CDR2 YFSETQ. The CDR3 is CASSLDLAGNTGELFF.

The chain links TRBV12-3 or TRBV12-4 to TRBJ1-5; TCRdb's D gene call, TRBD1, goes unchecked for lack of DNA. The CDR3 extends over 15 amino acids. The CDR3 sequence is CASKRWDGQNQPQHF.

V and J are TRBV27 and TRBJ2-1; the TCRdb D gene call, TRBD1, has no DNA to confirm it. There are 14 residues in the CDR3. In germline, CDR1 is MNHEY, CDR2 SMNVEV (reference sequence). CDR3: CASSLDRFSYQQFF.

The chain couples TRBV6-5 to TRBJ2-3; TCRdb calls TRBD2, which cannot be checked without DNA. The CDR3 spans 13 residues. Per the germline V gene, CDR1 is MNHEY and CDR2 is SVGAGI. CDR3 sequence reads: CASGLVGTDTQYF.

The chain joins TRBV5-1 to TRBJ2-3; no DNA is available, so the TRBD1 call from TCRdb remains unchecked. The CDR3 runs 16 residues. Germline V CDR1 and CDR2: SGHRS, YFSETQ. Here the CDR3 reads CASSWNPGQGPDTQYF.

The rearrangement joins TRBV15 to TRBJ1-4. The CDR3 runs to 14 residues. Germline assignment: CDR1 LNHNV and CDR2 YYDKDF (reference sequence). The CDR3 sequence is CATSRMSPNEKLFF.

This sequence joins TRBV6-5 and TRBJ2-2; TCRdb reports TRBD2, a call that lacks DNA to check it against. The germline V gene encodes CDR1 MNHEY and CDR2 SVGAGI. This CDR3 has 17 amino acids. The CDR3 region is CASSYGRATETTGELFF.

The genes are TRBV5-6 and TRBJ2-2; TCRdb's D gene call, TRBD1, goes unchecked for lack of DNA. This CDR3 region has 18 residues. Per the germline V gene, CDR1 is SGHDT and CDR2 is YYEEEE. The CDR3 sequence is CASSLISSGGARTGELFF.

The chain uses TRBV29-1 and TRBJ2-1; the TCRdb D gene call, TRBD2, has no DNA to confirm it. CDR1 is SQVTM and CDR2 is ANQGSEA in the germline V gene. The CDR3 totals 14 residues. The CDR3 spells CSVLAGGSYNEQFF.

The chain has TRBV29-1 and TRBJ1-1. Germline values: CDR1 SQVTM, CDR2 ANQGSEA. CDR3 length equals 12 residues. CDR3 residues: CSVITVNTEAFF. The variable domain in full, completed from reference TRBV29-1 and TRBJ1-1, reads SAVISQKPSRDICQRGTSLTIQCQVDSQVTMMFWYRQQPGQSLTLIATANQGSEATYESGFVIDKFPISRPNLTFSTLTVSNMSPEDSSIYLCSVITVNTEAFFGQGTRLTVV.

The rearrangement uses TRBV3-1 and TRBJ1-2; TCRdb designates TRBD1, a call that cannot be tested without DNA. CDR1 and CDR2 (germline): LGHDT, YNNKEL (reference sequence). The CDR3 runs to 15 residues. CDR3 sequence: CASSQGRGASHGYTF.

This rearrangement joins TRBV27 to TRBJ2-5; TCRdb's D gene call, TRBD2, goes unchecked for lack of DNA. Per the germline V gene, CDR1 is MNHEY and CDR2 is SMNVEV (reference sequence). There are 16 residues in the CDR3. CDR3 protein: CASGRTSGRAAETQYF.

The J gene is TRBJ2-1, the V gene TRBV18; TCRdb picks TRBD2, but there is no DNA to check that call. The CDR3 length is 17 residues. Germline V gives CDR1 KGHSH, CDR2 LQKENI. The CDR3 loop reads CASSQSSGNRRYNEQFF.

The gene calls are TRBV18 and TRBJ2-7; no DNA is available, so the TRBD1 call from TCRdb remains unchecked. Germline CDR1 reads KGHSH; CDR2 reads LQKENI. The CDR3 totals 14 residues. The CDR3 protein is CASSPGASSYEQYF.